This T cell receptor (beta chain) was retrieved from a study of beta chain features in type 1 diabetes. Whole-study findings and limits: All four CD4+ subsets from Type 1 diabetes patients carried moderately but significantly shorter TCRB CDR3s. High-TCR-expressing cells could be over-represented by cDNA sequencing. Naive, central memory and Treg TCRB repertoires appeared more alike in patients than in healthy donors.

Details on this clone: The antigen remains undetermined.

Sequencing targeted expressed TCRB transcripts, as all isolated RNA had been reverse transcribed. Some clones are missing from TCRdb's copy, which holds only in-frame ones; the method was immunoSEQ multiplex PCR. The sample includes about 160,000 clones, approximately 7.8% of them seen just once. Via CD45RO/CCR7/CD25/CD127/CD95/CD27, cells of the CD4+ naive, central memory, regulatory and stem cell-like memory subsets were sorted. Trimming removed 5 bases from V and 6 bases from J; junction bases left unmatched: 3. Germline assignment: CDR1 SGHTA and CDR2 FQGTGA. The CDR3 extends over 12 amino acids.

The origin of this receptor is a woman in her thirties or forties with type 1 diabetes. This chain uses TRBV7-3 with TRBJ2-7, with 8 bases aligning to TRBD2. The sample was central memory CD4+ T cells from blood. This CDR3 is CASSAGGPEQYF. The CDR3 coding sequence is TGTGCCAGCAGCGCGGGGGGACCCGAGCAGTACTTC.